Shown below are 18 T cell receptor beta chains from a single sample sequenced in a study of T-cell memory formation after mild COVID-19. MiXCR, applied by TCRdb to the 5' RACE reads, yields one record per CDR3 protein. The sample consists of more than 100,000 distinct CDR3 sequences, about 18% of them appearing once. Sequencing was done on a sample of PBMCs or a T cell subset sorted from them (not recorded which). These receptors all come from a man younger than 35 who had mild COVID-19 (a few samples of this study predate the infection). Cell type and time point are not known.

The chain couples TRBV5-1 to TRBJ1-2, with D tentatively TRBD1 (6 bases). The CDR3 runs to 14 residues. Trimming cost V 3 bases and J 0 bases, with 9 bases left between them. Germline V gives CDR1 SGHRS, CDR2 YFSETQ. CDR3: CASSWGASNYGYTF. In DNA form, the CDR3 reads TGCGCCAGCAGCTGGGGGGCCTCTAACTATGGCTACACCTTC.

In DNA, the CDR3 is TGTGCCAGCAGCTTAGTACTAGCGGGGGATACGCAGTATTTT. It specifies CASSLVLAGDTQYF. The chain is built from TRBV7-2 and TRBJ2-3, with 10 bases identical to TRBD2. Germline CDR1 reads SGHTA; CDR2 reads FQGNSA. The CDR3 sequence is 14 residues long. The V segment lost 1 base and the J segment 6 bases; nucleotides outside the gene matches: 1.

A few counts support this clonotype. The chain links TRBV12-3 or TRBV12-4 to TRBJ1-6; no firm D call. V was clipped by 0 bases and J by 9 bases, with 12 bases between them. This CDR3 comprises 15 residues. The CDR3 loop is CASSLAPDSISPLHF. The CDR3 region has the DNA TGTGCCAGCAGTTTAGCGCCTGATTCAATTTCACCCCTCCACTTT.

The gene calls are TRBV5-1 and TRBJ2-2; D call uncertain. Trimming removed 0 bases from V and 2 bases from J, with 8 bases in between. The CDR3 loop spans 15 amino acids. Germline CDR1 is SGHRS and CDR2 is YFSETQ. This CDR3 is CASSLETSNTGELFF. CDR3 nucleotide sequence: TGCGCCAGCAGCTTGGAGACATCCAACACCGGGGAGCTGTTTTTT.

CDR3 in amino acids: CASSFNIGGNTGELFF. Here the CDR3 DNA reads TGTGCCAGCAGCTTTAATATCGGGGGGAACACCGGGGAGCTGTTTTTT. The rearrangement joins TRBV7-6 to TRBJ2-2, with a possible D match to TRBD2 (6 bases). CDR3 length equals 16 residues. Germline loops: CDR1 SGHVS, CDR2 FNYEAQ. Trimming stripped 3 bases from V and 1 base from J, with 12 bases between.

The chain carries TRBV24-1 and TRBJ2-3; a possible D gene is TRBD1 (7 bases). The CDR3 sequence is 16 residues long. V gave up 4 bases and J gave up 1 base, with 14 bases separating them. Germline V gene sequence: CDR1 KGHDR, CDR2 SFDVKD. The CDR3 loop is CATSDRQGGGTDTQYF. In nucleotides, the CDR3 is TGTGCCACCAGTGACCGACAGGGAGGAGGCACAGATACGCAGTATTTT.

The chain recombines TRBV5-1 with TRBJ2-2; tentatively, D is TRBD1 or TRBD2 (5 bases each). The CDR3 totals 16 residues. From germline, CDR1 is SGHRS and CDR2 YFSETQ. The V end was cut by 0 bases, the J end by 6 bases, with 15 bases between. The CDR3 protein is CASSLAARGRAGELFF. The CDR3 DNA sequence: TGCGCCAGCAGCTTGGCCGCGAGGGGTCGGGCCGGGGAGCTGTTTTTT.

V is TRBV6-1 and J is TRBJ1-2; 7 bases match TRBD1. With V trimmed by 1 base and J by 4 bases, 9 bases remained unmatched. This CDR3 has 16 amino acids. Germline assignment: CDR1 MNHNS and CDR2 SASEGT. DNA of the CDR3: TGTGCCAGCAGTGAAGTGGTAGGGGGCGCAGGCTATGGCTACACCTTC. Translation gives CASSEVVGGAGYGYTF.

The chain is built from TRBV30 and TRBJ1-5; no clear D gene. V gave up 4 bases and J gave up 9 bases, with 13 bases separating them. Germline V gives CDR1 GTSNPN, CDR2 SVGIG (reference sequence). The CDR3 totals 12 residues. CDR3 coding DNA: TGTGCCTGGAAAGCCAGTGCGGGGCCCCAGCATTTT. Translating it yields CAWKASAGPQHF. The full variable domain, with the rest looked up from reference TRBV30 and TRBJ1-5, is SQTIHQWPATLVQPVGSPLSLECTVEGTSNPNLYWYRQAAGRGLQLLFYSVGIGQISSEVPQNLSASRPQDRQFILSSKKLLLSDSGFYLCAWKASAGPQHFGDGTRLSIL.

The gene calls are TRBV4-1 and TRBJ2-2; 7 nucleotides line up with TRBD2. The J segment lost 5 bases and the V segment lost 0 bases, leaving 9 bases of the junction unmatched. CDR1 and CDR2 (germline): MGHRA, YSYEKL. This CDR3 has 17 amino acids. The CDR3 protein is CASSQEGSGARTGELFF. CDR3 sequence (DNA): TGCGCCAGCAGCCAAGAGGGGAGCGGGGCGAGGACCGGGGAGCTGTTTTTT.

This chain uses TRBV10-3 with TRBJ2-7, with TRBD1 identical over 8 bases. The CDR3 has 14 residues. V was clipped by 4 bases and J by 2 bases; unmatched bases: 4. CDR1 and CDR2 (germline): ENHRY, SYGVKD. CDR3 loop: CAISGTGSTYEQYV. The CDR3 nucleotides read TGTGCCATCAGTGGGACAGGGAGCACCTACGAGCAGTACGTC.

This chain uses TRBV3-1 with TRBJ2-5, with D unresolved. The germline V gene encodes CDR1 LGHDT and CDR2 YNNKEL (reference sequence). With 4 bases removed from V and 6 bases from J, the gap between germline ends came to 9 bases. The CDR3 runs 12 residues. The chain's CDR3 is CASSLRRQTQYF. For the CDR3, the DNA is TGTGCCAGCAGCCTTAGGCGGCAGACCCAGTACTTC.

This clonotype was observed a handful of times. The chain uses TRBV18 and TRBJ2-5; D tentatively reads TRBD1 or TRBD2 (5 bases each). V dropped 2 bases and J dropped 5 bases, with 18 bases sitting between them. The CDR3 runs to 16 residues. CDR1 and CDR2 (germline): KGHSH, LQKENI. The CDR3: CASSPWTQGRGETQYF. CDR3 DNA sequence: TGTGCCAGCTCACCATGGACGCAGGGTAGAGGGGAGACCCAGTACTTC. Complete variable domain (other parts from reference TRBV18 and TRBJ2-5): NAGVMQNPRHLVRRRGQEARLRCSPMKGHSHVYWYRQLPEEGLKFMVYLQKENIIDESGMPKERFSAEFPKEGPSILRIQQVVRGDSAAYFCASSPWTQGRGETQYFGPGTRLLVL.

This clonotype was picked up many times. This chain joins TRBV27 and TRBJ2-7; the D is unclear. The CDR3 length is 14 residues. V was pared by 8 bases and J by 2 bases, with 16 bases between. Germline V CDR1 and CDR2: MNHEY, SMNVEV (reference sequence). The CDR3 sequence: CASREAQPPYEQYF. CDR3 coding DNA: TGTGCCAGCCGAGAAGCGCAGCCACCCTACGAGCAGTACTTC.

This sequence joins TRBV11-2 and TRBJ2-1, with 10 bases lining up with TRBD2. This CDR3 spans 15 amino acids. Unmatched junction bases numbered 5, after V lost 2 bases and J lost 7 bases. Germline V gene lookup returns CDR1 SGHAT and CDR2 FQNNGV. The CDR3 spells CASSLFSGGRNEQFF. CDR3 DNA sequence: TGTGCCAGCAGCTTATTTAGCGGGGGGCGTAATGAGCAGTTCTTC.

A few counts support this clonotype. V gene TRBV9 combines with J gene TRBJ1-1, with D possibly matching TRBD1 (5 bases). This CDR3 is 13 amino acids long. With 5 bases removed from V and 5 bases from J, the gap between germline ends came to 13 bases. Per the germline V gene, CDR1 is SGDLS and CDR2 is YYNGEE. CDR3 loop: CASRREEGTEAFF. The CDR3 coding sequence is TGTGCCAGCAGGAGAGAAGAGGGGACTGAAGCTTTCTTT.

The table lists this clonotype with a few counts. V usage is TRBV6-2 or TRBV6-3 and J usage is TRBJ1-2, with 7 positions matching TRBD1. V lost 6 bases and J lost 4; bases outside the gene matches: 2. This CDR3 region has 12 residues. Germline V CDR1 and CDR2: MNHEY, SVGEGT. The CDR3 sequence is CASRTGTYGYTF. CDR3 DNA: TGTGCCAGCAGGACAGGGACCTATGGCTACACCTTC.

This chain links TRBV16 with TRBJ2-1, with D hard to call. There are 13 residues in the CDR3. Germline V gives CDR1 KGHSY, CDR2 FQNENV. V gave up 0 bases and J gave up 9 bases, with 9 bases separating them. CDR3 region: CASSQSQLFEQFF. The CDR3 DNA sequence: TGTGCCAGCAGCCAATCACAACTGTTTGAGCAGTTCTTC.